This TCR beta chain was sequenced for a study of cytomegalovirus exposure and HLA in healthy donors. A multiplex PCR was run with 60 Vbeta primers and 13 Jbeta primers. Repertoires were generated with immunoSEQ multiplex PCR, while TCRdb's copy carries only in-frame clones and drops some. The table includes hundreds of thousands of clones, about 87% detected once. With V trimmed by 0 bases and J by 4 bases, 5 bases remained unmatched. This CDR3 region has 16 residues. Looked up from germline, CDR1 is MDHEN and CDR2 is SYDVKM. This chain connects TRBV28 to TRBJ2-2; 7 positions agree with TRBD1. The clonotype was recovered from a woman between 18 and 30 years old in good health and CMV-seronegative. The sample consisted of PBMCs. The CDR3 protein is CASSLWGTVSTGELFF. The CDR3 nucleotides are TGTGCCAGCAGTTTATGGGGGACAGTGTCCACCGGGGAGCTGTTTTTT. The full variable domain, completed using reference TRBV28 and TRBJ2-2, is DVKVTQSSRYLVKRTGEKVFLECVQDMDHENMFWYRQDPGLGLRLIYFSYDVKMKEKGDIPEGYSVSREKKERFSLILESASTNQTSMYLCASSLWGTVSTGELFFGEGSRLTVL.